Reported below is one TCR beta chain. This entry belongs to a study of shared clonotypes between healthy human individuals. Study in general: Donor composition was two women and three men, aged 18 to 49.

The unsorted PBMC replicate PCRs were performed with approximately 0.3 ug DNA, tens of thousands of T cell genomes. Per the study methods: ImmunoSEQ only sent back junction sequences with no quality scores, so filtering was done differently. Sequencing used immunoSEQ multiplex PCR; TCRdb keeps in-frame clones, though not all of them. Clonal size and the V and J genes are those of that table, whereas D and trimming came from the DNA. The table shows approximately 440,000 clones, with more than 70% occurring only once. The receptor was derived from a woman aged 40 to 50 in good health. Some clones in this sample may be carry-over from other donors' samples. Sequenced sample: PBMCs.

Written as DNA, the CDR3 is TGTGCCAGCAGTTTGGCGGGGGACAGGGTGAACACTGAAGCTTTCTTT. Its protein product is CASSLAGDRVNTEAFF. The chain uses TRBV28 and TRBJ1-1, with 9 bases identical to TRBD1. V dropped 3 bases and J dropped 0; count of bases not matched to a gene: 5. Germline V gene data show CDR1 as MDHEN and CDR2 as SYDVKM. This CDR3 spans 16 amino acids.